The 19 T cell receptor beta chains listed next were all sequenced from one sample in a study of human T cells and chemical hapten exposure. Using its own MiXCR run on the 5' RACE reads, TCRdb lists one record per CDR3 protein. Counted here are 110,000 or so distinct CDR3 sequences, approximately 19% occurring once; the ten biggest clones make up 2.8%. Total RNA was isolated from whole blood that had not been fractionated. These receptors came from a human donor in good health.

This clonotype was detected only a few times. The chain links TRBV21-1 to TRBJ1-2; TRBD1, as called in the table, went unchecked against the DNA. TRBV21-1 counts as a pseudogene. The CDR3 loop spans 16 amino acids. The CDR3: CASSQTGTRPPGGYTF. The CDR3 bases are TGTGCCAGCAGCCAGACGGGGACACGACCCCCTGGAGGCTACACCTTC.

The CDR3 loop is CASSFGRGDRRDTEAFF. The DNA of the CDR3 is TGTGCCAGCAGCTTCGGCCGAGGGGACAGGAGAGACACTGAAGCTTTCTTT. The chain carries TRBV11-2 and TRBJ1-1, with 8 bases lining up with TRBD1. Looked up from germline, CDR1 is SGHAT and CDR2 is FQNNGV. The CDR3 runs 17 residues. V dropped 3 bases and J dropped 3; count of bases not matched to a gene: 12.

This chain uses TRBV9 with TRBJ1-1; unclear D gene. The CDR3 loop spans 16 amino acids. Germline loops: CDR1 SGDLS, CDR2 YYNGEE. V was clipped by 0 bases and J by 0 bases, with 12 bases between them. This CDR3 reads CASSVGGSHLNTEAFF. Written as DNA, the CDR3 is TGTGCCAGCAGCGTAGGCGGGAGCCATCTGAACACTGAAGCTTTCTTT.

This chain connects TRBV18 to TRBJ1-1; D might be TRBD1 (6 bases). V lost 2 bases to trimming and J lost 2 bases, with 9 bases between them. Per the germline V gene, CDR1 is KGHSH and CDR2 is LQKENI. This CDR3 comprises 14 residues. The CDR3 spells CASSPIQGNTEAFF. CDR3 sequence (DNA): TGTGCCAGCTCACCAATACAGGGTAACACTGAAGCTTTCTTT.

In DNA form, the CDR3 reads TGTGCCAGCAGCCCCGGACAGCTTTTTCGCTCCTACGAGCAGTACTTC. This codes for CASSPGQLFRSYEQYF. The chain carries TRBV28 and TRBJ2-7; a possible D gene is TRBD1 (6 bases). V lost 6 bases and J lost 0, with 18 bases in between. CDR1 and CDR2 (germline): MDHEN, SYDVKM. There are 16 residues in the CDR3.

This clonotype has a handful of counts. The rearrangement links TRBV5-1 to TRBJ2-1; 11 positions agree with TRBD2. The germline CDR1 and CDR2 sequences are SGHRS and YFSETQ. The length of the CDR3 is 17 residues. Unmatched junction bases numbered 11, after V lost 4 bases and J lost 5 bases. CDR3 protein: CASSGAGLAALDNEQFF. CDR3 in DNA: TGCGCCAGCAGCGGAGCGGGACTAGCGGCATTAGACAATGAGCAGTTCTTC. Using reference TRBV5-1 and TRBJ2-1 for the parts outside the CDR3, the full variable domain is KAGVTQTPRYLIKTRGQQVTLSCSPISGHRSVSWYQQTPGQGLQFLFEYFSETQRNKGNFPGRFSGRQFSNSRSEMNVSTLELGDSALYLCASSGAGLAALDNEQFFGPGTRLTVL.

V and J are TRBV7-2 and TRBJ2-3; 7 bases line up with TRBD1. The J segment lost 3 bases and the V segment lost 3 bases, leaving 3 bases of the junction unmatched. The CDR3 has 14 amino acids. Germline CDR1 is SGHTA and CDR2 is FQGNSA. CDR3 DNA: TGTGCCAGCAGCTTTCGACAGGGAACAGATACGCAGTATTTT. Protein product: CASSFRQGTDTQYF.

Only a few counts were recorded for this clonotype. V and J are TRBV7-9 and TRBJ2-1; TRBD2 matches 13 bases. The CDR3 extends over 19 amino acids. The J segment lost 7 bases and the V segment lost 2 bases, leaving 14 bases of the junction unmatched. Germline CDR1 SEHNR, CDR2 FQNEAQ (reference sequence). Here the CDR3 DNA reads TGTGCCAGCAGCTTAAAACGAGGCCTACTAGCGGGAGGGAAGAATGAGCAGTTCTTC. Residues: CASSLKRGLLAGGKNEQFF.

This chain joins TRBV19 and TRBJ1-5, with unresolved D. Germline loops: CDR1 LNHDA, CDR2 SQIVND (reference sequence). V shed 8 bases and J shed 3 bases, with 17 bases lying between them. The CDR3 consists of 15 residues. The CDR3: CASASSLVPNQPQHF. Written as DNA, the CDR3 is TGTGCCAGTGCATCTTCGCTTGTGCCCAATCAGCCCCAGCATTTT.

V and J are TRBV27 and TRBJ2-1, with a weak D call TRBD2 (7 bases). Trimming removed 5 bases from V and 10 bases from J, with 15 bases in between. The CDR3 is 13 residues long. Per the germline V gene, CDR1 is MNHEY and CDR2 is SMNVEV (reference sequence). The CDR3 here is CASSTEGGGEQFF. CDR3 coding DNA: TGTGCCAGCAGTACGGAAGGGGGGGGAGAGCAGTTCTTC.

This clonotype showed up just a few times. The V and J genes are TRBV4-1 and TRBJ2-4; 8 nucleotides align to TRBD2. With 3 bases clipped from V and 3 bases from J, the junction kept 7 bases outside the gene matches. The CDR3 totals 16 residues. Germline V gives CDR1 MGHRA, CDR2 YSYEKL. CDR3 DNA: TGCGCCAGCAGCCAGGGGGCGGGAGGACTCAAAAACATTCAGTACTTC. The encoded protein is CASSQGAGGLKNIQYF.

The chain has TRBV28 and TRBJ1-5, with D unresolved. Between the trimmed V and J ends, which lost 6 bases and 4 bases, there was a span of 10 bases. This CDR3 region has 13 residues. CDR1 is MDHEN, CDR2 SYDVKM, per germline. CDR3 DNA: TGTGCCAGCAGCCCTCTTGGAAATCAGCCCCAGCATTTT. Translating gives CASSPLGNQPQHF.

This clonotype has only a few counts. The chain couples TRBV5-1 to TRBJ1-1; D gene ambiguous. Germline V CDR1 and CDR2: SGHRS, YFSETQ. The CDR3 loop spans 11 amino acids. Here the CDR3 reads CATSMGTEAFF. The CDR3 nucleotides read TGCGCGACGTCCATGGGTACTGAAGCTTTCTTT.

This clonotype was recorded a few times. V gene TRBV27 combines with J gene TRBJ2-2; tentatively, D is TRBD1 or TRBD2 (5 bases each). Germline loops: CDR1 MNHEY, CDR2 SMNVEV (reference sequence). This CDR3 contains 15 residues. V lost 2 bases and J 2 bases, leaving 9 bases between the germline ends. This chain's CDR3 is CASSLRGANTGELFF. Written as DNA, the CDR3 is TGTGCCAGCAGTTTAAGGGGAGCTAACACCGGGGAGCTGTTTTTT.

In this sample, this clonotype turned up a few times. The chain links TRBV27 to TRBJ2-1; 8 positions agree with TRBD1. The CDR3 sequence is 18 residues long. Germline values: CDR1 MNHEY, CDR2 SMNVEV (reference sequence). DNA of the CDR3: TGTGAGCATCCACCCGGGACAGGTGTTGCGGGACCCCTTAATGAGCAGTTCTTC. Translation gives CEHPPGTGVAGPLNEQFF.

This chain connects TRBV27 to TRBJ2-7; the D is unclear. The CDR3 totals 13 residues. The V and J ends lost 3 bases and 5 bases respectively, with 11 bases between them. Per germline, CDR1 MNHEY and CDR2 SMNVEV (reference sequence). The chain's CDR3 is CASSLGRSNEQYF. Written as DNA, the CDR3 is TGTGCCAGCAGTTTGGGTCGGAGTAACGAGCAGTACTTC.

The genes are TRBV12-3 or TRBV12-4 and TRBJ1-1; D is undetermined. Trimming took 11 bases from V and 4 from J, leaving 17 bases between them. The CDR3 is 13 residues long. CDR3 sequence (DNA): TGTGCCGTGGCTCGGCAGACCGGCACTGAAGCTTTCTTT. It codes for CAVARQTGTEAFF.

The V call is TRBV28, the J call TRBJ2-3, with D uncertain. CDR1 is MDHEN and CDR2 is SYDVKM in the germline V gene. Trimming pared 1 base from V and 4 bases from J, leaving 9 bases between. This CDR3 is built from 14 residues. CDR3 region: CASSLSGLADTQYF. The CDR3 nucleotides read TGTGCCAGCAGTTTATCCGGCCTAGCAGATACGCAGTATTTT.

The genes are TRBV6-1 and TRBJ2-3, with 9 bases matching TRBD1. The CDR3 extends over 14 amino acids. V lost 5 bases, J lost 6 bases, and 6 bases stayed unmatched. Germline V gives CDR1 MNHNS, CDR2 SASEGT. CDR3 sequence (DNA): TGTGCCAGCAGTCGGGACAGGGCGTCCGATACGCAGTATTTT. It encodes CASSRDRASDTQYF.